This T cell receptor (beta chain) was sequenced in a study of blood T cell repertoires in COVID-19. Study background: The United States, Italy and Spain were the sources of the acute and convalescent COVID-19 samples. The analysed material was cDNA or gDNA that came from T cells, B-cell-depleted T cells, or PBMCs.

The CDR3 is made up of 15 amino acids. CDR1 is SGHRS and CDR2 is YFSETQ in the germline V gene. V gave up 4 bases and J gave up 4 bases; unmatched junction bases: 6. Per the original data handling: Scientists estimated how many nucleated cells there were by amplifying reference gene primers. Produced via immunoSEQ multiplex PCR; TCRdb's table is partial and in-frame only. That table is the source of V, J and clone size, and D and trimming were worked out from the DNA. The data hold 250,000 to 350,000 clones, with 87% observed a single time. Specimen: peripheral blood. The chain employs TRBV5-1 and TRBJ2-1; 9 nucleotides agree with TRBD1. This sequence was found in a woman aged 50 to 65 who had recovered from COVID-19. The chain's CDR3 is CASSARDRDYNEQFF. CDR3 DNA: TGCGCCAGCAGCGCCCGGGACAGGGATTACAATGAGCAGTTCTTC. The variable domain in full, with the rest retrieved from reference TRBV5-1 and TRBJ2-1, is KAGVTQTPRYLIKTRGQQVTLSCSPISGHRSVSWYQQTPGQGLQFLFEYFSETQRNKGNFPGRFSGRQFSNSRSEMNVSTLELGDSALYLCASSARDRDYNEQFFGPGTRLTVL.